This T cell receptor beta chain was captured by sequencing in a study of CD8 T cells in ankylosing spondylitis. Notes on the study in general: Previous work reported some of these motif variants in the synovial fluid and blood of reactive arthritis. What seemed typical of ankylosing spondylitis blood was a TCR beta motif built from roughly eight highly homologous variants. Matched ankylosing spondylitis synovial fluid reportedly showed significant enrichment of disease-linked clones.

This clonotype came up a few times. Its antigen is still unknown. Between the trimmed V and J ends, which lost 1 base and 9 bases, there was a span of 13 bases. Germline V gene sequence: CDR1 SGHVS, CDR2 FNYEAQ. The CDR3 loop spans 14 amino acids. TCRdb reprocessed the 5' RACE reads via MiXCR and lists one record per CDR3 protein. The profile shows 650,000 to 800,000 distinct CDR3 sequences, over 15% of them singletons. This sequence originates from a male donor with ankylosing spondylitis. The chain has TRBV7-6 and TRBJ2-1; D is unclear. Material: blood, either unsorted or a sorted T cell fraction (not recorded which). This CDR3 reads CASSLEGSEPEQFF. CDR3 nucleotide sequence: TGTGCCAGCAGCTTAGAGGGTTCAGAGCCTGAGCAGTTCTTC.